The 14 T cell receptor beta chains below were found in one sample sequenced in a study of patients and donors after allogeneic stem cell transplantation. TCRdb re-called the RT-PCR reads with MiXCR, one entry per CDR3 protein. The sample records about a million distinct CDR3 sequences, roughly 17% being singletons. The source material was blood, either unsorted or a sorted T cell fraction (not recorded which). These receptors all come from a human donor who was either an allogeneic HSCT recipient or a stem cell or donor lymphocyte infusion donor (not recorded which). It is not recorded whose cells these are; they may come from a transplant donor.

The chain joins TRBV25-1 to TRBJ2-5, with 10 positions matching TRBD1. V shed 0 bases and J 5 bases; nucleotides not matched to a gene: 6. The CDR3 is 16 residues long. Germline values: CDR1 MGHDK, CDR2 SYGVNS. CDR3 protein: CASSEYLTGGAETQYF. The CDR3 DNA follows: TGTGCCAGCAGTGAATATTTGACAGGGGGCGCGGAGACCCAGTACTTC. The full variable domain, its missing parts supplied by reference TRBV25-1 and TRBJ2-5, is EADIYQTPRYLVIGTGKKITLECSQTMGHDKMYWYQQDPGMELHLIHYSYGVNSTEKGDLSSESTVSRIRTEHFPLTLESARPSHTSQYLCASSEYLTGGAETQYFGPGTRLLVL.

The V gene is TRBV29-1, the J gene TRBJ2-7; 8 bases line up with TRBD2. The J segment lost 7 bases and the V segment lost 4 bases, leaving 9 bases of the junction unmatched. Per the germline V gene, CDR1 is SQVTM and CDR2 is ANQGSEA. The length of the CDR3 is 13 residues. The CDR3: CSVVRTSPREQYF. The CDR3 DNA sequence: TGCAGCGTTGTCAGGACTAGCCCTCGGGAGCAGTACTTC.

There are a few counts of this clonotype. The J gene is TRBJ2-7, the V gene TRBV2, with D perhaps TRBD1 or TRBD2 (5 bases each). CDR1 is SNHLY and CDR2 is FYNNEI in the germline V gene. V was trimmed by 0 bases and J by 6 bases, leaving 15 bases between them. The CDR3 loop spans 15 amino acids. This CDR3 reads CASSEAGTPRGEQYF. CDR3 in DNA: TGTGCCAGCAGTGAAGCGGGGACCCCTCGAGGCGAGCAGTACTTC.

This clonotype was observed a handful of times. The chain recombines TRBV6-5 with TRBJ2-7; D uncertain. The CDR3 runs 17 residues. Looked up from germline, CDR1 is MNHEY and CDR2 is SVGAGI. V was trimmed by 4 bases and J by 4 bases, leaving 23 bases between them. This chain's CDR3 is CASSSRGIMGRQYEQYF. The CDR3 DNA sequence: TGTGCCAGCAGTTCGCGAGGCATCATGGGCAGGCAGTACGAGCAGTACTTC.

The chain's CDR3 is CASSLESTGLGNEQFF. The DNA for the CDR3 is TGTGCCAGCAGCTTAGAATCGACAGGGCTAGGCAATGAGCAGTTCTTC. The V call is TRBV11-1, the J call TRBJ2-1; 7 positions agree with TRBD1. Germline V gene sequence: CDR1 SGHAT, CDR2 FQDESV (reference sequence). V lost 1 base to trimming and J lost 6 bases; unmatched junction nucleotides: 9. The CDR3 length is 16 residues.

A few counts support this clonotype. The V and J genes are TRBV12-3 or TRBV12-4 and TRBJ2-5, with D perhaps matching TRBD2 (5 bases). V was clipped by 5 bases and J by 4 bases, with 26 bases between them. This CDR3 is built from 18 residues. In DNA form, the CDR3 reads TGTGCCAGCAGTCCTTCCTCGTTTAAGCGTCTAGGAGGAGAGACCCAGTACTTC. It is translated as CASSPSSFKRLGGETQYF.

This rearrangement joins TRBV5-1 to TRBJ2-5, with 7 bases matching TRBD2. The germline V gene has CDR1 SGHRS and CDR2 YFSETQ. With V trimmed by 4 bases and J by 5 bases, 8 bases remained unmatched. The CDR3 has 14 residues. For the CDR3, the DNA is TGCGCCAGCAGCCCCAGGGAGGGAGGCGAGACCCAGTACTTC. This encodes CASSPREGGETQYF.

The sample holds a few counts of this clonotype. The V gene is TRBV7-3, the J gene TRBJ2-1; TRBD2 aligns across 13 bases. Per the germline V gene, CDR1 is SGHTA and CDR2 is FQGTGA. Trimming removed 4 bases from V and 10 bases from J; junction bases left unmatched: 4. CDR3 size: 14 residues. In nucleotides, the CDR3 is TGTGCCAGCAGCTCCCAGACTAGCGGGAGGGAGCAGTTCTTC. Protein sequence: CASSSQTSGREQFF. Using reference TRBV7-3 and TRBJ2-1 for the parts outside the CDR3, the full variable domain is GAGVSQTPSNKVTEKGKYVELRCDPISGHTALYWYRQSLGQGPEFLIYFQGTGAADDSGLPNDRFFAVRPEGSVSTLKIQRTERGDSAVYLCASSSQTSGREQFFGPGTRLTVL.

This chain uses TRBV12-3 or TRBV12-4 with TRBJ2-3; maybe TRBD2 (6 bases). The CDR3 is 13 residues long. Trimming took off 7 bases at V and 6 bases at J, with 14 bases between the two ends. This CDR3 is CASTTGLQDTQYF. CDR3 DNA sequence: TGTGCCAGCACCACGGGACTCCAGGATACGCAGTATTTT.

The chain links TRBV12-5 to TRBJ2-5; D perhaps matches TRBD2 (5 bases). Germline-derived CDR1 and CDR2 are LGHNT and FRNRAP. The CDR3 extends over 17 amino acids. V gave up 4 bases and J gave up 2 bases, with 20 bases separating them. Written as DNA, the CDR3 is TGTGCTAGTGGTTCTTGCCCGGACTCCCACCCTCAAGAGACCCAGTACTTC. This encodes CASGSCPDSHPQETQYF. The variable domain in full, completed from reference TRBV12-5 and TRBJ2-5, reads DARVTQTPRHKVTEMGQEVTMRCQPILGHNTVFWYRQTMMQGLELLAYFRNRAPLDDSGMPKDRFSAEMPDATLATLKIQPSEPRDSAVYFCASGSCPDSHPQETQYFGPGTRLLVL.

There are a few counts of this clonotype. The V call is TRBV9, the J call TRBJ1-3, with no clear D. The CDR3 loop spans 15 amino acids. V was cut by 1 base and J by 0 bases, with 8 bases left in between. CDR1 and CDR2 (germline): SGDLS, YYNGEE. CDR3 nucleotide sequence: TGTGCCAGCAGCGTAAAGGGCTTCTCTGGAAACACCATATATTTT. Its protein is CASSVKGFSGNTIYF.

In its sample, this clonotype was seen many times. The chain carries TRBV12-3 or TRBV12-4 and TRBJ1-1; D is uncertain. Trimming took off 5 bases at V and 3 bases at J, with 13 bases between the two ends. The CDR3 totals 14 residues. The CDR3 reads CASSPGPRDTEAFF. The DNA of the CDR3 is TGTGCCAGCAGTCCGGGCCCCCGGGACACTGAAGCTTTCTTT.

At least ten counts were recorded for this clonotype. The J gene is TRBJ2-1, the V gene TRBV9, with D maybe TRBD2 (6 bases). The CDR3 has 15 amino acids. Deletions cut 4 bases from V and 8 bases from J, with 19 bases between. Per germline, CDR1 SGDLS and CDR2 YYNGEE. The CDR3 nucleotides are TGTGCCAGCAGCTTAGCGGTGGGGCGGTTCGATGAGCAGTTCTTC. This translates into CASSLAVGRFDEQFF.

This clonotype was seen many times. The chain carries TRBV5-1 and TRBJ1-2, with 7 bases fitting TRBD1. The V gene end was trimmed by 0 bases and the J gene end by 8 bases; junction bases not matched to a gene: 4. The CDR3 has 13 amino acids. CDR1 is SGHRS, CDR2 YFSETQ, per germline. CDR3 loop: CASSLDRGEGYTF. For the CDR3, the DNA is TGCGCCAGCAGCTTGGACAGGGGTGAAGGCTACACCTTC.